Given below is one T cell receptor (beta chain) in context. The sample comes from a study of blood T cell repertoires in COVID-19. The overall study: Acute-phase and convalescent COVID-19 samples originated in the United States, Italy and Spain. T cells, B-cell-depleted T cells, or PBMCs supplied cDNA or gDNA.

The CDR3 has 13 amino acids. Trimming pared 2 bases from V and 2 bases from J, leaving 5 bases between. Germline V gene lookup returns CDR1 LNHNV and CDR2 YYDKDF (reference sequence). Original processing methods: Estimation of nucleated cell counts relied on the amplification of reference gene primers. Measured with immunoSEQ multiplex PCR; TCRdb has only the in-frame clones, and not every one. V and J calls and clone size follow that table, whereas D and trimming were derived from the DNA. Among 130,000 to 150,000 clones listed, approximately 86% were seen once. The TCR was taken from a woman between 45 and 60 years old with acute or convalescent COVID-19. The chain carries TRBV15 and TRBJ2-3; no firm D call. The material sequenced was peripheral blood. CDR3 sequence: CATSRLYTDTQYF. The CDR3 DNA sequence: TGTGCCACCAGCAGACTATACACAGATACGCAGTATTTT.